This T cell receptor beta chain was retrieved from a study of blood T cells in healthy people across ages. The germline V gene encodes CDR1 DFQATT and CDR2 SNEGSKA (reference sequence). The CDR3 is 13 residues long. The trim removed 3 bases at V and 9 bases at J, leaving 7 bases unmatched. Primers used in a second PCR of about 6 to 12 cycles were a sample-barcoded 5' primer and a J-beta primer mix. TCRdb fed the 5' RACE reads into MiXCR, producing one record per CDR3 protein. The repertoire consists of some 930,000 distinct CDR3 sequences, with approximately 32% occurring once and the leading ten covering 10% to 13%. Another study also made use of these data, one on T cells of mothers and their children.

This receptor was obtained from a middle-aged woman in good health. This chain links TRBV20-1 with TRBJ2-1, with 8 bases identical to TRBD1. The sample consisted of blood. The CDR3 region is CSASSQGAGEQFF. DNA of the CDR3: TGCAGTGCTAGTAGCCAGGGGGCCGGTGAGCAGTTCTTC.